Listed here are 30 T cell receptor beta chains from one sample, sequenced in a study of blood T cell repertoires in COVID-19. Only in-frame clones appear in the TCRdb table, and some are missing; sequencing was by immunoSEQ multiplex PCR. The repertoire holds 70,000 to 95,000 clones, 80% to 90% seen once, with 20% in the top ten. The sequencing sample was made of peripheral blood. The source is a woman in her 70s with acute or convalescent COVID-19.

The chain combines TRBV21-1 with TRBJ2-3; the tabulated D call, TRBD1, remains unverified against the DNA. TRBV21-1 is given as a pseudogene. CDR3 size: 19 residues. The CDR3 loop is CASSKGVDREKTSTDTQYF. The CDR3, as DNA: TGTGCCAGCAGCAAAGGGGTGGACAGGGAAAAGACTAGCACAGATACGCAGTATTTT.

This clone was counted a single time. The chain links TRBV19 to TRBJ2-2, with D possibly matching TRBD2 (6 bases). The CDR3 is made up of 14 amino acids. Germline-derived CDR1 and CDR2 are LNHDA and SQIVND (reference sequence). The V and J ends lost 8 bases and 5 bases respectively, with 15 bases between them. The CDR3 bases are TGTGCCAGTGAAAGGAGGGGACGGACCGGGGAGCTGTTTTTT. Its translation is CASERRGRTGELFF. Using reference TRBV19 and TRBJ2-2 for the parts outside the CDR3, the full variable domain is DGGITQSPKYLFRKEGQNVTLSCEQNLNHDAMYWYRQDPGQGLRLIYYSQIVNDFQKGDIAEGYSVSREKKESFPLTVTSAQKNPTAFYLCASERRGRTGELFFGEGSRLTVL.

J is TRBJ2-7 and V is TRBV6-5, with D tentatively TRBD2 (6 bases). V was clipped by 6 bases and J by 3 bases, with 18 bases between them. Germline V lookup: CDR1 MNHEY, CDR2 SVGAGI. CDR3 length equals 15 residues. For the CDR3, the DNA is TGTGCCAGCAGGCAAACCGGGACTTCTTTCTACGAGCAGTACTTC. Its translation: CASRQTGTSFYEQYF.

The J gene is TRBJ1-1, the V gene TRBV9; D is uncertain. This CDR3 has 13 residues. V was clipped by 4 bases and J by 7 bases, with 14 bases between them. Germline CDR1 is SGDLS and CDR2 is YYNGEE. The CDR3 bases are TGTGCCAGCAGCTCCCGGGAAGAGGGTGAAGCTTTCTTT. This encodes CASSSREEGEAFF.

A note on this clone: This sample also contains other DNA sequences that code for the same CDR3. The rearrangement joins TRBV7-9 to TRBJ2-3, with 8 positions matching TRBD1. Germline V gene data show CDR1 as SEHNR and CDR2 as FQNEAQ (reference sequence). Trimming removed 5 bases from V and 3 bases from J; junction bases left unmatched: 10. The CDR3 sequence is 16 residues long. CDR3 in DNA: TGTGCCAGCAGCCGACATGGACAGGGAATTACAGATACGCAGTATTTT. Protein product: CASSRHGQGITDTQYF. Combining the CDR3 with reference TRBV7-9 and TRBJ2-3 gives the whole variable domain DTGVSQNPRHKITKRGQNVTFRCDPISEHNRLYWYRQTLGQGPEFLTYFQNEAQLEKSRLLSDRFSAERPKGSFSTLEIQRTEQGDSAMYLCASSRHGQGITDTQYFGPGTRLTVL.

This clone has just a few counts. V and J are TRBV7-6 and TRBJ2-1, with TRBD2 identical over 7 bases. V was pared by 4 bases and J by 6 bases, with 9 bases of the junction left unmatched. The CDR3 sequence is 15 residues long. Germline V lookup: CDR1 SGHVS, CDR2 FNYEAQ. The CDR3 sequence: CASSSRGAGLNEQFF. In DNA form, the CDR3 reads TGTGCCAGCAGCTCCCGGGGAGCGGGGCTCAATGAGCAGTTCTTC.

This clone was observed once. The rearrangement links TRBV11-2 to TRBJ2-1; possibly TRBD1 for D (6 bases). Between the trimmed V and J ends, which lost 5 bases and 6 bases, there was a span of 20 bases. The CDR3 runs to 16 residues. Germline V lookup: CDR1 SGHAT, CDR2 FQNNGV. The CDR3, as DNA: TGTGCCAGCAGCCGAGTCGGTGGGGGCTTTACCAATGAGCAGTTCTTC. It codes for CASSRVGGGFTNEQFF.

This chain links TRBV28 with TRBJ1-2, with 12 bases matching TRBD1. J was trimmed by 7 bases and V by 6 bases; bases with no gene match: 9. The CDR3 runs 15 residues. Germline CDR1 MDHEN, CDR2 SYDVKM. The CDR3 coding sequence is TGTGCCAGCAGCCCCGTCGGGACAGGGGGCTTTGGCTACACCTTC. It specifies CASSPVGTGGFGYTF.

A word on this clone: Sequence at one end of the junction differs from germline and may be a read error. V usage is TRBV7-7 and J usage is TRBJ2-6, with 10 bases lining up with TRBD1. This CDR3 comprises 18 residues. Germline lookup yields CDR1 SSHAT and CDR2 FNYEAQ (reference sequence). The CDR3 DNA reads TGTGCTAGCAGCCCGGGGACAGGGGTAGTCACTGGGGCCAACGTCCTGACTTTC. Protein sequence: CASSPGTGVVTGANVLTF. Full variable domain (remainder filled in from reference TRBV7-7 and TRBJ2-6): GAGVSQSPRYKVTKRGQDVTLRCDPISSHATLYWYQQALGQGPEFLTYFNYEAQPDKSGLPSDRFSAERPEGSISTLTIQRTEQRDSAMYRCASSPGTGVVTGANVLTFGAGSRLTVL.

At least ten counts were recorded for this clone. This sequence joins TRBV7-9 and TRBJ2-7; D not certain. Germline loops: CDR1 SEHNR, CDR2 FQNEAQ (reference sequence). The CDR3 loop spans 15 amino acids. V was clipped by 5 bases and J by 2 bases, with 16 bases between them. In DNA, the CDR3 is TGTGCCAGCAGCGACACCTCGACGCCTCCCTACGAGCAGTACTTC. Its protein product is CASSDTSTPPYEQYF.

The rearrangement joins TRBV5-1 to TRBJ2-1; 8 bases match TRBD2. This CDR3 spans 18 amino acids. V shed 1 base, J shed 6 bases, and the junction held 15 bases outside the gene matches. Germline-derived CDR1 and CDR2 are SGHRS and YFSETQ. DNA for the CDR3: TGCGCCAGCAGCTTGCCCACCCTGGCAGCGGGAGTGGGCAATGAGCAGTTCTTC. Amino acids: CASSLPTLAAGVGNEQFF.

V gene TRBV7-6 combines with J gene TRBJ1-3; perhaps TRBD1 as D (6 bases). The CDR3 sequence is 15 residues long. Germline assignment: CDR1 SGHVS and CDR2 FNYEAQ. The germline V and J ends were trimmed by 1 base and 2 bases, with 9 bases remaining between them. CDR3 DNA: TGTGCCAGCAGCTTAGGTACAGGGCCTGGAAACACCATATATTTT. Translated, it gives CASSLGTGPGNTIYF.

The gene calls are TRBV18 and TRBJ2-4, with a tentative D call TRBD2 (5 bases). Per germline, CDR1 KGHSH and CDR2 LQKENI. V was trimmed by 6 bases and J by 2 bases, leaving 14 bases between them. This CDR3 has 15 amino acids. The CDR3 nucleotides read TGTGCCAGCTCCACTAGGGCTGAAACCAAAAACATTCAGTACTTC. Translation gives CASSTRAETKNIQYF.

This chain links TRBV19 with TRBJ1-3, with D perhaps matching TRBD1 (5 bases). Trimming left V 5 bases short and J 4 bases short, with 15 bases between. This CDR3 region has 15 residues. Germline values: CDR1 LNHDA, CDR2 SQIVND (reference sequence). In DNA, the CDR3 is TGTGCCAGTAGTCGGCCGGCCAGGACAGGAAACACCATATATTTT. Its translation: CASSRPARTGNTIYF.

This sequence joins TRBV18 and TRBJ1-5, with a possible D match to TRBD1 (5 bases). Trimming removed 6 bases from V and 0 bases from J, with 18 bases in between. Germline values: CDR1 KGHSH, CDR2 LQKENI. The CDR3 loop spans 17 amino acids. The CDR3 sequence is CASSPYGGTYSNQPQHF. In DNA form, the CDR3 reads TGTGCCAGCTCCCCATACGGGGGGACTTATAGCAATCAGCCCCAGCATTTT. Combining the CDR3 with reference TRBV18 and TRBJ1-5 gives the whole variable domain NAGVMQNPRHLVRRRGQEARLRCSPMKGHSHVYWYRQLPEEGLKFMVYLQKENIIDESGMPKERFSAEFPKEGPSILRIQQVVRGDSAAYFCASSPYGGTYSNQPQHFGDGTRLSIL.

The chain carries TRBV27 and TRBJ1-3, with TRBD1 as a possible D gene (6 bases). The CDR3 spans 15 residues. Trimming took 3 bases from V and 0 from J, leaving 9 bases between them. Germline assignment: CDR1 MNHEY and CDR2 SMNVEV (reference sequence). The CDR3 nucleotides read TGTGCCAGCAGTTTGGGGGCCTTCTCTGGAAACACCATATATTTT. Encoded protein: CASSLGAFSGNTIYF.

This clone came up once. The rearrangement links TRBV5-4 to TRBJ2-3; a possible D gene is TRBD1 (6 bases). This CDR3 is 14 amino acids long. Trimming took off 0 bases at V and 1 base at J, with 6 bases between the two ends. Germline CDR1 SGHNT, CDR2 YYREEE (reference sequence). The CDR3 DNA reads as TGTGCCAGCAGCTTGGAGGGGGGCACAGATACGCAGTATTTT. Residues: CASSLEGGTDTQYF.

This clone has just one count. The chain has TRBV27 and TRBJ1-5; 10 bases map to TRBD1. The germline gives CDR1 MNHEY, CDR2 SMNVEV (reference sequence). Unmatched junction bases numbered 8, after V lost 6 bases and J lost 0 bases. This CDR3 has 17 residues. CDR3 sequence: CASRIYGTGDSNQPQHF. CDR3 nucleotide sequence: TGTGCCAGCAGAATATATGGGACAGGGGATAGCAATCAGCCCCAGCATTTT.

V usage is TRBV6-4 and J usage is TRBJ1-2; possible D gene TRBD1, 5 bases. This CDR3 has 14 amino acids. Germline values: CDR1 MRHNA, CDR2 SNTAGT. V was shortened by 7 bases and J by 5 bases, with 17 bases between the two germline ends. This CDR3 is CASNRDSLSYGYTF. The CDR3 DNA is TGTGCCAGCAACCGCGACAGCCTCTCTTATGGCTACACCTTC.

The CDR3 region has the DNA TGTGCCAGCAGCTTAGGCTGGTCAGGGCCTGAAAAACTGTTTTTT. Its protein product is CASSLGWSGPEKLFF. The chain links TRBV7-9 to TRBJ1-4; a possible D gene is TRBD1 (5 bases). CDR3 length: 15 residues. V was shortened by 1 base and J by 7 bases, with 13 bases between the two germline ends. CDR1 is SEHNR, CDR2 FQNEAQ, per germline (reference sequence).

This clone has a handful of counts. The chain recombines TRBV28 with TRBJ1-1; 7 nucleotides align to TRBD1. CDR3 size: 15 residues. Germline V CDR1 and CDR2: MDHEN, SYDVKM. V dropped 7 bases and J dropped 7; count of bases not matched to a gene: 15. The CDR3 region has the DNA TGTGCCAGCAACCCCCCGGGACAGTACCTTATTGAAGCTTTCTTT. This sequence encodes CASNPPGQYLIEAFF.

The rearrangement uses TRBV7-9 and TRBJ2-7, with 7 bases identical to TRBD1. Germline V CDR1 and CDR2: SEHNR, FQNEAQ (reference sequence). The CDR3 sequence is 13 residues long. V dropped 5 bases and J dropped 3; count of bases not matched to a gene: 4. DNA of the CDR3: TGTGCCAGCAGCACCCGGACAGGCTACGAGCAGTACTTC. Its translation: CASSTRTGYEQYF.

This rearrangement joins TRBV2 to TRBJ2-6; no clear D. V shed 4 bases and J shed 4 bases, with 11 bases lying between them. CDR1 and CDR2 from the germline V gene are SNHLY and FYNNEI. This CDR3 has 15 amino acids. As DNA, the CDR3 is TGTGCCAGCAGTGCACAAGTACCCGGGGCCAACGTCCTGACTTTC. Translating gives CASSAQVPGANVLTF.

The chain links TRBV12-3 or TRBV12-4 to TRBJ1-2, with D possibly TRBD1 on 6 matching bases. This CDR3 region has 12 residues. Trimming removed 6 bases from V and 7 bases from J, with 12 bases in between. CDR3 sequence reads: CASRVGGAGYTF. CDR3 coding DNA: TGTGCCAGCAGAGTTGGGGGCGCTGGCTACACCTTC.

V is TRBV19 and J is TRBJ1-2; 8 bases align to TRBD1. The CDR3 extends over 15 amino acids. The trim removed 4 bases at V and 4 bases at J, leaving 8 bases unmatched. Germline V gene sequence: CDR1 LNHDA, CDR2 SQIVND (reference sequence). The CDR3 coding sequence is TGTGCCAGTAGTAAGGGACAGGCGGCCGGCTATGGCTACACCTTC. It specifies CASSKGQAAGYGYTF.

The rearrangement uses TRBV11-2 and TRBJ1-5; D is unresolved. CDR3 length: 15 amino acids. The V gene lost 0 bases and the J gene lost 0 bases, with 6 bases spanning the gap. The V gene's germline CDR1 is SGHAT and CDR2 FQNNGV. CDR3 nucleotide sequence: TGTGCCAGCAGCTTAGACGCGGCTAGCAATCAGCCCCAGCATTTT. Its protein is CASSLDAASNQPQHF.

This clone was seen a single time. The chain recombines TRBV3-1 (or the pseudogene TRBV3-2) with TRBJ1-2; D not resolved. The V and J ends lost 1 base and 4 bases respectively, with 13 bases between them. Germline V gives CDR1 LGHDT, CDR2 YNNKEL (reference sequence). This CDR3 comprises 15 residues. Written as DNA, the CDR3 is TGTGCCAGCAGCCAAGTGGCCAGTCAGGTCTATGGCTACACCTTC. Its translation is CASSQVASQVYGYTF.

This clone was observed once. The chain links TRBV11-1 to TRBJ2-7, with 13 bases that match TRBD2. Per the germline V gene, CDR1 is SGHAT and CDR2 is FQDESV (reference sequence). Unmatched junction bases numbered 0, after V lost 3 bases and J lost 1 base. The CDR3 runs 15 residues. The CDR3 nucleotides read TGTGCCAGCAGCTTGGGACTAGCGGGATCCTACGAGCAGTACTTC. This translates into CASSLGLAGSYEQYF.

This clone was detected once. This chain joins TRBV2 and TRBJ2-5; tentatively, D is TRBD1 (5 bases). The V end lost 7 bases, the J end lost 1 base, and 7 bases lay between the germline ends. The CDR3 totals 12 residues. Germline assignment: CDR1 SNHLY and CDR2 FYNNEI. The CDR3 loop is CASNRIQETQYF. For the CDR3, the DNA is TGTGCCAGCAACAGGATCCAAGAGACCCAGTACTTC.

V is TRBV5-1 and J is TRBJ2-7; D perhaps matches TRBD2 (5 bases). The CDR3 runs to 12 residues. The V end lost 0 bases, the J end lost 5 bases, and 6 bases lay between the germline ends. Germline V gives CDR1 SGHRS, CDR2 YFSETQ. The CDR3 is CASSLAGDEQYF. The CDR3 DNA is TGCGCCAGCAGCTTGGCCGGGGACGAGCAGTACTTC.